The 18 T cell receptor beta chains given below trace back to one sample, sequenced in a study of OX40 agonist ivuxolimab in advanced cancers. Clones were read by immunoSEQ multiplex PCR, and TCRdb kept only the in-frame ones, dropping some. The data contain roughly 62,000 clones, around 84% of them seen just once; the ten biggest clones take up 4% to 5%. The material sequenced was CD4+ or CD8+ T cells sorted from blood, taken in a trial of the OX40 agonist ivuxolimab. These receptors were collected from an adult with an advanced solid tumor such as melanoma, head and neck, liver or kidney cancer.

The chain is built from TRBV27 and TRBJ2-7, with D tentatively TRBD1 (5 bases). The CDR3 loop spans 15 amino acids. With 1 base removed from V and 5 bases from J, the gap between germline ends came to 15 bases. Germline CDR1 and CDR2: MNHEY and SMNVEV (reference sequence). CDR3 sequence: CASSLYQGGRNEQYF. The CDR3 DNA reads TGTGCCAGCAGTTTATATCAGGGTGGTAGGAACGAGCAGTACTTC.

V gene TRBV28 combines with J gene TRBJ2-1, with 14 bases fitting TRBD2. CDR1 is MDHEN, CDR2 SYDVKM, per germline. The CDR3 totals 15 residues. V was clipped by 11 bases and J by 6 bases; unmatched bases: 9. CDR3 sequence: CAAAPGTSGSNEQFF. In DNA, the CDR3 is TGTGCCGCAGCCCCCGGGACTAGCGGGAGCAATGAGCAGTTCTTC.

The V gene is TRBV5-1, the J gene TRBJ1-2; unclear D gene. The CDR3 sequence is 13 residues long. Germline CDR1 is SGHRS and CDR2 is YFSETQ. V was cut by 2 bases and J by 4 bases, with 9 bases left in between. The CDR3 here is CASSLDTTYGYTF. The CDR3 DNA follows: TGCGCCAGCAGCTTAGACACCACCTATGGCTACACCTTC.

Only one count was recorded for this clone. J is TRBJ1-5 and V is TRBV28; perhaps TRBD1 as D (6 bases). V gave up 3 bases and J gave up 7 bases, with 13 bases separating them. This CDR3 spans 14 amino acids. Germline V gene data show CDR1 as MDHEN and CDR2 as SYDVKM. The chain's CDR3 is CASSLGGAGQPQHF. The CDR3, as DNA: TGTGCCAGCAGTTTGGGGGGCGCGGGCCAGCCCCAGCATTTT. The variable domain in full, completed from reference TRBV28 and TRBJ1-5, reads DVKVTQSSRYLVKRTGEKVFLECVQDMDHENMFWYRQDPGLGLRLIYFSYDVKMKEKGDIPEGYSVSREKKERFSLILESASTNQTSMYLCASSLGGAGQPQHFGDGTRLSIL.

The V call is TRBV5-5, the J call TRBJ1-5, with D tentatively TRBD1 (5 bases). Trimming pared 2 bases from V and 2 bases from J, leaving 11 bases between. The germline V gene encodes CDR1 SGHKS and CDR2 YYEKEE (reference sequence). This CDR3 contains 15 residues. The CDR3 nucleotides are TGTGCCAGCAGCTTATGGGGGGATGGCAATCAGCCCCAGCATTTT. It encodes CASSLWGDGNQPQHF.

The J gene is TRBJ1-5, the V gene TRBV6-1, with D hard to call. Germline V gene sequence: CDR1 MNHNS, CDR2 SASEGT. The CDR3 has 14 amino acids. Trimming pared 2 bases from V and 4 bases from J, leaving 9 bases between. The CDR3 region has the DNA TGTGCCAGCAGTGAAACGGCACTGAATCAGCCCCAGCATTTT. Protein product: CASSETALNQPQHF.

This chain connects TRBV19 to TRBJ2-7, with a possible D match to TRBD2 (6 bases). The CDR3 runs to 15 residues. Germline-derived CDR1 and CDR2 are LNHDA and SQIVND (reference sequence). V gave up 3 bases and J gave up 2 bases, with 14 bases separating them. The CDR3 region has the DNA TGTGCCAGTAGTATTGACCGGGAGTTACCCTACGAGCAGTACTTC. Its translation is CASSIDRELPYEQYF.

The chain carries TRBV7-3 and TRBJ2-2; a possible D gene is TRBD1 (5 bases). V was clipped by 5 bases and J by 7 bases, with 8 bases between them. The CDR3 is 12 amino acids. Germline V gene sequence: CDR1 SGHTA, CDR2 FQGTGA. The CDR3 DNA is TGTGCCAGCAGCCTAGGGGTCGGGGAGCTGTTTTTT. Translation: CASSLGVGELFF.

V gene TRBV7-2 combines with J gene TRBJ2-7, with D unresolved. CDR3 size: 15 residues. Germline CDR1 and CDR2: SGHTA and FQGNSA. The ends were cut back, 1 base at V and 3 bases at J, with 13 bases in the middle. The CDR3 bases are TGTGCCAGCAGCTTAGGTGGGTCGGCCAGCTACGAGCAGTACTTC. Translating it yields CASSLGGSASYEQYF.

The rearrangement links TRBV7-3 to TRBJ2-3, with D possibly matching TRBD1 (6 bases). Germline-derived CDR1 and CDR2 are SGHTA and FQGTGA. The V end was cut by 2 bases, the J end by 3 bases, with 6 bases between. This CDR3 spans 13 amino acids. The CDR3 sequence: CASSLGTTDTQYF. In DNA form, the CDR3 reads TGTGCCAGCAGCTTAGGGACAACAGATACGCAGTATTTT.

The CDR3, as DNA: TGTGCCAGCACCCTCGGGACAGCGAACACCGGGGAGCTGTTTTTT. Translation: CASTLGTANTGELFF. The V call is TRBV28, the J call TRBJ2-2, with TRBD1 matching 7 bases. Germline CDR1 and CDR2: MDHEN and SYDVKM. CDR3 length: 15 amino acids. Trimming removed 7 bases from V and 0 bases from J; junction bases left unmatched: 5.

The J gene is TRBJ2-6, the V gene TRBV27; tentative D call: TRBD1 (6 bases). V was shortened by 5 bases and J by 1 base, with 9 bases between the two germline ends. The length of the CDR3 is 15 residues. The germline V gene encodes CDR1 MNHEY and CDR2 SMNVEV (reference sequence). The CDR3 DNA sequence: TGTGCCAGCAGTGATACAGGGTCTGGGGCCAACGTCCTGACTTTC. Amino acid sequence: CASSDTGSGANVLTF.

The chain uses TRBV5-1 and TRBJ2-1; D gene uncertain. Trimming removed 1 base at V and 0 bases at J, with 11 bases between. This CDR3 is 16 amino acids long. Germline V gene sequence: CDR1 SGHRS, CDR2 YFSETQ. DNA for the CDR3: TGCGCCAGCAGCTTGTCAGGCTACTCCTCCTACAATGAGCAGTTCTTC. Residues: CASSLSGYSSYNEQFF.

This sequence joins TRBV28 and TRBJ1-2; tentative D call: TRBD1 (6 bases). V lost 5 bases and J lost 4, with 11 bases in between. This CDR3 is 13 amino acids long. CDR1 is MDHEN and CDR2 is SYDVKM in the germline V gene. CDR3 protein: CASSQGQLYGYTF. The CDR3 DNA follows: TGTGCCAGCAGTCAGGGACAACTCTATGGCTACACCTTC.

This clone was seen only once. CDR3 sequence: CASSETGVNNQPQHF. The CDR3 DNA follows: TGTGCCAGTAGTGAGACAGGGGTGAACAATCAGCCCCAGCATTTT. The rearrangement links TRBV19 to TRBJ1-5; 8 nucleotides agree with TRBD1. Unmatched junction bases numbered 6, after V lost 5 bases and J lost 3 bases. The germline CDR1 and CDR2 sequences are LNHDA and SQIVND (reference sequence). The CDR3 runs 15 residues.

This rearrangement joins TRBV5-1 to TRBJ2-2; TRBD2 agrees at 7 bases. The CDR3 extends over 16 amino acids. CDR1 is SGHRS, CDR2 YFSETQ, per germline. J was trimmed by 0 bases and V by 2 bases; bases with no gene match: 4. The CDR3 bases are TGCGCCAGCAGCTTTCCTAGCGGAGCGAACACCGGGGAGCTGTTTTTT. Its protein product is CASSFPSGANTGELFF.

This clone was counted between two and nine times. The chain has TRBV7-2 and TRBJ1-5; TRBD1 aligns across 7 bases. Per germline, CDR1 SGHTA and CDR2 FQGNSA. V trimming: 5 bases; J trimming: 6 bases; junction bases outside the gene matches: 10. The CDR3 runs to 15 residues. The CDR3 sequence: CASSQKGARGQPQHF. In DNA, the CDR3 is TGTGCCAGCAGCCAGAAGGGGGCGCGAGGTCAGCCCCAGCATTTT.

J is TRBJ1-1 and V is TRBV6-1, with D perhaps matching TRBD1 (6 bases). The CDR3 totals 14 residues. The germline gives CDR1 MNHNS, CDR2 SASEGT. Trimming took 3 bases from V and 1 from J, leaving 9 bases between them. In nucleotides, the CDR3 is TGTGCCAGCAGTGAGTGGGGGCAGAACACTGAAGCTTTCTTT. This sequence encodes CASSEWGQNTEAFF.